This TCR beta chain was observed in a study of T cells in Graves' hyperthyroidism and ophthalmopathy. Whole-study results and caveats: Most thyroid clonotypes expanded above 0.001 were also detected in blood.

Details on this clonotype: The antigen remains undetermined. A read error is possible here, since a much larger clone lies one base away.

Diagnoses used clinical symptoms, serum thyroxine and TRAb, thyroid ultrasound and orbital computed tomography. PBMCs were sourced from around 10 ml fresh peripheral blood. This CDR3 region has 17 residues. After removal of 8 bases from V and 8 bases from J, the junction contained 15 bases not matched to a gene. RNA transcripts served as the template for amplifying TCR beta CDR3 regions. Carried out on the TCR CDR3, a first-round RT-PCR used the HTBI primer set. TCRdb re-derived calls from the multiplex PCR reads in MiXCR, one entry per CDR3 protein. The sample lists a few hundred thousand distinct CDR3 sequences, under 20% occurring once.

This receptor was obtained from a woman between 18 and 29 years old with Graves' ophthalmopathy. The V and J genes are TRBV12-3 or TRBV12-4 and TRBJ2-1, with 13 positions matching TRBD2. Sample: blood. The CDR3 reads CASGPSRTSGRAHEQFF. As DNA, the CDR3 is TGTGCCAGCGGCCCCTCCAGAACTAGCGGGAGGGCCCATGAGCAGTTCTTC.